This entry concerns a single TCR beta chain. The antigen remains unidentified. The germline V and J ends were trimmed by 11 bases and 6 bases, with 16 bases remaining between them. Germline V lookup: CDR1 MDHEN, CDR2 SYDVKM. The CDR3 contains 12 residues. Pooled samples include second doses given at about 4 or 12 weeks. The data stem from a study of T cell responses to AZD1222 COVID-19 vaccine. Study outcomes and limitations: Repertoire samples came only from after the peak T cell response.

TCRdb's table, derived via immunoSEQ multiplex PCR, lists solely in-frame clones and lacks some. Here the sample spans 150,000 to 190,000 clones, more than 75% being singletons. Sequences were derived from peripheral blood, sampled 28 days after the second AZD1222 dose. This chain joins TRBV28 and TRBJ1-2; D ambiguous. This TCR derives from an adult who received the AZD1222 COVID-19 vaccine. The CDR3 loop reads CASGGFWDGYTF. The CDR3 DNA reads TGTGCCTCAGGAGGGTTCTGGGATGGCTACACCTTC.